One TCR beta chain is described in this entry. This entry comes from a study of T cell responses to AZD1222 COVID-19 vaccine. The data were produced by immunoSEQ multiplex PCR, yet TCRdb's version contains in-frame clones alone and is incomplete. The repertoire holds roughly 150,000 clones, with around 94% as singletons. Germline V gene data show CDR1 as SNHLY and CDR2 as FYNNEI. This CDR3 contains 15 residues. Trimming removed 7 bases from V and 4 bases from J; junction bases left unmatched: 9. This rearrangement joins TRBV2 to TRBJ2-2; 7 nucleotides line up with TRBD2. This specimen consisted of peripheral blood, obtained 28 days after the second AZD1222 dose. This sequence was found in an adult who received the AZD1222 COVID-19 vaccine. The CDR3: CASTWTRGFTGELFF. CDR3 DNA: TGTGCCAGCACTTGGACTAGGGGATTCACCGGGGAGCTGTTTTTT.